These 27 T cell receptor beta chains were all obtained from the same sample, sequenced in a study of shared clonotypes between healthy human individuals. TCRdb keeps only in-frame clones here, not all; method: immunoSEQ multiplex PCR. The sample holds 900,000 to 1,200,000 clones, around 78% seen once. The sequencing sample was made of memory CD4+ T cells from PBMCs. Subset meaning: CD45RA-negative fraction. The receptors come from a man aged 18 to 30 in good health. Some clones in this sample may be carry-over from other donors' samples.

A remark on this clone: This may stem from a read error, because a much larger clone lies one nucleotide away. Other DNA sequences in this specimen translate into the identical CDR3. This chain connects TRBV29-1 to TRBJ1-1, with D uncertain. The ends were cut back, 8 bases at V and 8 bases at J, with 21 bases in the middle. This CDR3 has 13 residues. Germline values: CDR1 SQVTM, CDR2 ANQGSEA. In nucleotides, the CDR3 is TGCAGCATCGTAAAATCGTCGGGCACCGAAGCTTTCTTT. It specifies CSIVKSSGTEAFF. The full variable domain, completed using reference TRBV29-1 and TRBJ1-1, is SAVISQKPSRDICQRGTSLTIQCQVDSQVTMMFWYRQQPGQSLTLIATANQGSEATYESGFVIDKFPISRPNLTFSTLTVSNMSPEDSSIYLCSIVKSSGTEAFFGQGTRLTVV.

This clone showed up just once. The V call is TRBV7-9, the J call TRBJ1-4; D is perhaps TRBD1 (5 bases). This CDR3 contains 14 residues. Trimming cost V 5 bases and J 7 bases, with 14 bases left between them. CDR1 is SEHNR and CDR2 is FQNEAQ in the germline V gene (reference sequence). CDR3 sequence reads: CASSPPAGTEKLFF. As DNA, the CDR3 is TGTGCCAGCAGCCCCCCCGCGGGGACTGAAAAACTGTTTTTT.

The rearrangement uses TRBV7-3 and TRBJ2-6; D is perhaps TRBD1 (5 bases). CDR1 is SGHTA and CDR2 is FQGTGA in the germline V gene. This CDR3 has 20 amino acids. Trimming removed 2 bases at V and 0 bases at J, with 20 bases between. CDR3 bases: TGTGCCAGCAGCTTATTGATAGGGCAGGGAATACCCTCTGGGGCCAACGTCCTGACTTTC. Translated, it gives CASSLLIGQGIPSGANVLTF.

The chain has TRBV28 and TRBJ2-5, with 7 positions matching TRBD1. Judging by the DNA end, TRBJ2-7 fits better; the J call may be wrong. The V gene's germline CDR1 is MDHEN and CDR2 SYDVKM. This CDR3 is built from 12 residues. The CDR3 DNA reads TGTGCCAGCAACGCCGACAGGGACGAGCAGTACTTC. Translated, it gives CASNADRDEQYF.

This clone has a handful of counts. The rearrangement uses TRBV11-2 and TRBJ2-5, with D uncertain. Germline V gene lookup returns CDR1 SGHAT and CDR2 FQNNGV. The CDR3 contains 13 residues. V lost 2 bases, J lost 2 bases, and 6 bases lay in between. The CDR3 DNA reads TGTGCCAGCAGCTTATTACGGCAAGAGACCCAGTACTTC. Protein product: CASSLLRQETQYF.

V and J are TRBV11-2 and TRBJ2-1; TRBD1 aligns across 10 bases. The length of the CDR3 is 16 residues. Per the germline V gene, CDR1 is SGHAT and CDR2 is FQNNGV. Trimming cost V 5 bases and J 8 bases; bases outside gene matches: 12. The CDR3 coding sequence is TGTGCCAGCAGCCCCCTGGGACAGGGGCCTAGGGATGAGCAGTTCTTC. Its protein product is CASSPLGQGPRDEQFF.

The chain links TRBV5-1 to TRBJ2-6; TRBD2 agrees at 8 bases. The CDR3 consists of 17 residues. Losses at the gene ends were 4 bases for V and 0 bases for J; bases not matched to a gene: 6. CDR1 SGHRS and CDR2 YFSETQ come from the germline V gene. Here the CDR3 DNA reads TGCGCCAGCAGCCCCTCGGGGGGGGGCTCTGGGGCCAACGTCCTGACTTTC. It yields the protein CASSPSGGGSGANVLTF.

J is TRBJ1-1 and V is TRBV5-1; weak D call: TRBD1 (5 bases). V lost 0 bases and J 5 bases, leaving 14 bases between the germline ends. The CDR3 loop spans 15 amino acids. Germline lookup yields CDR1 SGHRS and CDR2 YFSETQ. The CDR3 nucleotides are TGCGCCAGCAGCTTGGCGATCCCGGGGGAAACTGAAGCTTTCTTT. Translation gives CASSLAIPGETEAFF. The full variable domain, in which reference TRBV5-1 and TRBJ1-1 provide the parts outside the CDR3, is KAGVTQTPRYLIKTRGQQVTLSCSPISGHRSVSWYQQTPGQGLQFLFEYFSETQRNKGNFPGRFSGRQFSNSRSEMNVSTLELGDSALYLCASSLAIPGETEAFFGQGTRLTVV.

The chain employs TRBV5-1 and TRBJ2-2, with D possibly TRBD1 on 5 matching bases. This CDR3 contains 15 residues. Germline CDR1 and CDR2: SGHRS and YFSETQ. V lost 0 bases and J lost 3, with 9 bases in between. Here the CDR3 reads CASSLALGDTGELFF. The DNA of the CDR3 is TGCGCCAGCAGCTTGGCCTTAGGGGACACCGGGGAGCTGTTTTTT. Filled out from reference TRBV5-1 and TRBJ2-2, the complete variable domain reads KAGVTQTPRYLIKTRGQQVTLSCSPISGHRSVSWYQQTPGQGLQFLFEYFSETQRNKGNFPGRFSGRQFSNSRSEMNVSTLELGDSALYLCASSLALGDTGELFFGEGSRLTVL.

This clone showed up just a few times. Since a much larger clone is just one base distant, this may be a read error. The sample contains more than one DNA sequence encoding this CDR3. The chain is built from TRBV20-1 and TRBJ2-7, with D unresolved. Germline-derived CDR1 and CDR2 are DFQATT and SNEGSKA (reference sequence). The V end was cut by 6 bases, the J end by 3 bases, with 6 bases between. The CDR3 runs to 10 residues. The CDR3 here is CSAADYEQYF. In nucleotides, the CDR3 is TGCAGTGCGGCGGACTACGAGCAGTACTTC.

V gene TRBV19 combines with J gene TRBJ1-5, with no clear D. The CDR3 length is 14 residues. CDR1 LNHDA and CDR2 SQIVND come from the germline V gene (reference sequence). Trimming removed 0 bases at V and 3 bases at J, with 6 bases between. The CDR3 loop reads CASSIDGLNQPQHF. For the CDR3, the DNA is TGTGCCAGTAGTATAGATGGGCTCAATCAGCCCCAGCATTTT. The whole variable domain, remainder taken from reference TRBV19 and TRBJ1-5, is DGGITQSPKYLFRKEGQNVTLSCEQNLNHDAMYWYRQDPGQGLRLIYYSQIVNDFQKGDIAEGYSVSREKKESFPLTVTSAQKNPTAFYLCASSIDGLNQPQHFGDGTRLSIL.

V and J are TRBV14 and TRBJ1-5; a possible D gene is TRBD1 (5 bases). Germline V gives CDR1 SGHDN, CDR2 FVKESK. V shed 1 base and J shed 7 bases, with 8 bases lying between them. This CDR3 is built from 13 residues. DNA of the CDR3: TGTGCCAGCAGCCAAGGGGACGGGCAGCCCCAGCATTTT. This encodes CASSQGDGQPQHF.

This rearrangement joins TRBV4-1 to TRBJ2-5; 11 bases match TRBD2. J lost 5 bases, V lost 1 base, and 12 bases had no gene match. From germline, CDR1 is MGHRA and CDR2 YSYEKL. This CDR3 region has 18 residues. The CDR3 DNA follows: TGCGCCAGCAGCCAAGTTTCCCTAGCGGGAGGAGTGGGGGAGACCCAGTACTTC. Protein sequence: CASSQVSLAGGVGETQYF.

In regard to this clone: Other DNA sequences within the sample encode an identical CDR3. The genes are TRBV19 and TRBJ1-2, with D unresolved. The CDR3 covers 13 residues. The V gene lost 3 bases and the J gene lost 2 bases, with 7 bases spanning the gap. Germline CDR1 LNHDA, CDR2 SQIVND (reference sequence). DNA for the CDR3: TGTGCCAGTAGTATTCGCAGGAACTATGGCTACACCTTC. This gives the protein CASSIRRNYGYTF.

V is TRBV28 and J is TRBJ1-2; possibly TRBD1 for D (5 bases). CDR3 size: 15 residues. The germline V gene has CDR1 MDHEN and CDR2 SYDVKM. Trimming cost V 3 bases and J 4 bases, with 15 bases left between them. The CDR3 bases are TGTGCCAGCAGTTTTGGGGCGAGAAACCCCTATGGCTACACCTTC. This encodes CASSFGARNPYGYTF.

This CDR3 reads CASSWGGDGEAFF. Written as DNA, the CDR3 is TGCGCCAGCAGCTGGGGAGGGGACGGTGAAGCTTTCTTT. The V call is TRBV5-1, the J call TRBJ1-1, with D possibly TRBD1 on 5 matching bases. V shed 3 bases and J shed 7 bases, with 13 bases lying between them. Germline V gene data show CDR1 as SGHRS and CDR2 as YFSETQ. This CDR3 is built from 13 residues.

The chain links TRBV4-2 to TRBJ2-5; TRBD2 aligns across 8 bases. The J call is in doubt because the DNA end fits TRBJ2-7 better. The CDR3 length is 16 residues. Germline CDR1 LGHNA, CDR2 YNFKEQ. The CDR3 spells CASSQGRAGVGYEQYF. DNA of the CDR3: TGTGCCAGCAGCCAAGGGAGAGCGGGAGTGGGTTACGAGCAGTACTTC.

The chain couples TRBV7-2 to TRBJ2-3; the D is unclear. The length of the CDR3 is 12 residues. Germline lookup yields CDR1 SGHTA and CDR2 FQGNSA. V was trimmed by 4 bases and J by 5 bases, leaving 7 bases between them. CDR3 DNA sequence: TGTGCCAGCAGCTACCAGTTAGATACGCAGTATTTT. The encoded protein is CASSYQLDTQYF.

The table lists this clone with a few counts. The gene calls are TRBV5-4 and TRBJ2-3, with 9 bases identical to TRBD1. Germline V gene data show CDR1 as SGHNT and CDR2 as YYREEE (reference sequence). V dropped 3 bases and J dropped 3; count of bases not matched to a gene: 8. The CDR3 is made up of 16 amino acids. CDR3 loop: CASSSTGDRVTDTQYF. As DNA, the CDR3 is TGTGCCAGCAGCTCGACCGGGGACAGGGTGACAGATACGCAGTATTTT.

This clone was observed many times. Other DNA sequences in the same sample also yield this CDR3. The rearrangement joins TRBV7-9 to TRBJ1-3; 7 bases agree with TRBD1. Germline V lookup: CDR1 SEHNR, CDR2 FQNEAQ (reference sequence). V was clipped by 4 bases and J by 0 bases; unmatched bases: 6. The CDR3 length is 16 residues. CDR3 protein: CASSSSDRHSGNTIYF. The CDR3 DNA is TGTGCCAGCAGCTCCTCGGACAGGCACTCTGGAAACACCATATATTTT.

This chain uses TRBV5-1 with TRBJ2-7; D might be TRBD1 (6 bases). Germline CDR1 and CDR2: SGHRS and YFSETQ. V dropped 6 bases and J dropped 5 bases, with 24 bases sitting between them. The CDR3 totals 16 residues. CDR3 sequence reads: CASTYGTQFGPNEQYF. The CDR3 nucleotides read TGCGCCAGCACGTACGGGACACAATTTGGCCCCAACGAGCAGTACTTC. The full variable domain, its missing parts supplied by reference TRBV5-1 and TRBJ2-7, is KAGVTQTPRYLIKTRGQQVTLSCSPISGHRSVSWYQQTPGQGLQFLFEYFSETQRNKGNFPGRFSGRQFSNSRSEMNVSTLELGDSALYLCASTYGTQFGPNEQYFGPGTRLTVT.

This clone was seen a few times. V gene TRBV2 combines with J gene TRBJ2-2; 7 bases are shared with TRBD2. From germline, CDR1 is SNHLY and CDR2 FYNNEI. After removal of 5 bases from V and 5 bases from J, the junction contained 5 bases not matched to a gene. The CDR3 contains 14 residues. The CDR3 protein is CASSLLAETGELFF. DNA for the CDR3: TGTGCCAGCAGTCTTCTAGCGGAAACCGGGGAGCTGTTTTTT. The whole variable domain, filled in from reference TRBV2 and TRBJ2-2, reads EPEVTQTPSHQVTQMGQEVILRCVPISNHLYFYWYRQILGQKVEFLVSFYNNEISEKSEIFDDQFSVERPDGSNFTLKIRSTKLEDSAMYFCASSLLAETGELFFGEGSRLTVL.

The chain links TRBV14 to TRBJ1-2; the match to TRBD1 covers 8 bases. The V gene end was trimmed by 2 bases and the J gene end by 4 bases; junction bases not matched to a gene: 15. Germline V gene data show CDR1 as SGHDN and CDR2 as FVKESK. The CDR3 extends over 18 amino acids. CDR3 amino acids: CASSQIKGDRGKFYGYTF. CDR3 sequence (DNA): TGTGCCAGCAGCCAAATCAAGGGAGACAGGGGAAAGTTCTATGGCTACACCTTC.

The table lists this clone with a few counts. This chain joins TRBV28 and TRBJ1-1, with TRBD1 identical over 11 bases. CDR3 size: 15 residues. V shed 5 bases and J 4 bases; nucleotides not matched to a gene: 6. The germline V gene encodes CDR1 MDHEN and CDR2 SYDVKM. In DNA, the CDR3 is TGTGCCAGCAGTGGACAGGGGGCGCCGACCACTGAAGCTTTCTTT. Its protein is CASSGQGAPTTEAFF.

A word on this clone: This may arise from a read error, as a much more abundant clone is one base away. The chain is built from TRBV11-3 and TRBJ2-3; D is undetermined. Per germline, CDR1 SGHNT and CDR2 YENEEA. V was trimmed by 4 bases and J by 0 bases, leaving 8 bases between them. The CDR3 is 14 residues long. The CDR3: CASSSGPSTDTQYF. The CDR3 coding sequence is TGTGCCAGCAGCTCTGGGCCTAGCACAGATACGCAGTATTTT.

This chain connects TRBV5-1 to TRBJ2-2, with 7 bases fitting TRBD2. Losses at the gene ends were 0 bases for V and 4 bases for J; bases not matched to a gene: 6. The CDR3 covers 16 residues. CDR1 and CDR2 (germline): SGHRS, YFSETQ. The CDR3 reads CASSLDAGVSTGELFF. CDR3 sequence (DNA): TGCGCCAGCAGCTTGGACGCGGGAGTGAGCACCGGGGAGCTGTTTTTT.

This clone was observed at least ten times. This chain connects TRBV19 to TRBJ1-5; D gene uncertain. The CDR3 spans 11 residues. Germline V gene sequence: CDR1 LNHDA, CDR2 SQIVND (reference sequence). Trimming took off 9 bases at V and 10 bases at J, with 13 bases between the two ends. CDR3 DNA: TGTGCCAGGGACCTTCACCCCCCCCAGCATTTT. Protein sequence: CARDLHPPQHF.